These 30 T cell receptor beta chains share one sample of origin, sequenced in a study of immune evolution from preneoplasia to lung adenocarcinoma. Profiled with immunoSEQ multiplex PCR; TCRdb holds only in-frame clones, not every one. The repertoire holds 30,000 to 45,000 clones, with 74% as singletons. Input material: FFPE invasive lung adenocarcinoma tissue. Receptor source: a person between 55 and 70 years old with lung adenocarcinoma.

V is TRBV12-5 and J is TRBJ2-7, with D possibly being TRBD1 (6 bases). The CDR3 spans 15 residues. CDR1 LGHNT and CDR2 FRNRAP come from the germline V gene. The V end was cut by 1 base, the J end by 2 bases, with 12 bases between. This CDR3 reads CASGLATGSTYEQYF. The CDR3 DNA follows: TGTGCTAGTGGTTTGGCGACAGGATCTACCTACGAGCAGTACTTC. Full variable domain (outside the CDR3, taken from reference TRBV12-5 and TRBJ2-7): DARVTQTPRHKVTEMGQEVTMRCQPILGHNTVFWYRQTMMQGLELLAYFRNRAPLDDSGMPKDRFSAEMPDATLATLKIQPSEPRDSAVYFCASGLATGSTYEQYFGPGTRLTVT.

The rearrangement uses TRBV7-9 and TRBJ2-3, with TRBD1 matching over 9 bases. J was trimmed by 6 bases and V by 3 bases; bases with no gene match: 7. This CDR3 has 15 residues. The germline gives CDR1 SEHNR, CDR2 FQNEAQ (reference sequence). CDR3 in amino acids: CASSFGDREPDTQYF. CDR3 in DNA: TGTGCCAGCAGCTTCGGGGACAGGGAACCCGATACGCAGTATTTT.

This clone has just one count. The rearrangement uses TRBV6-4 and TRBJ2-1, with a weak D call TRBD2 (6 bases). CDR3 length equals 13 residues. The germline V and J ends were trimmed by 5 bases and 5 bases, with 10 bases remaining between them. Germline assignment: CDR1 MRHNA and CDR2 SNTAGT. DNA for the CDR3: TGTGCCAGCAGTTCGGGACTGAACAATGAGCAGTTCTTC. Translated: CASSSGLNNEQFF.

This clone was observed a handful of times. CDR3: CASSASGSVKQYF. The CDR3 nucleotides read TGTGCCAGCAGCGCCTCAGGGTCTGTAAAGCAGTACTTC. The rearrangement joins TRBV7-9 to TRBJ2-7; a weak D match, TRBD1 (5 bases). Germline V gene sequence: CDR1 SEHNR, CDR2 FQNEAQ (reference sequence). The CDR3 has 13 amino acids. V lost 5 bases to trimming and J lost 8 bases, with 16 bases between them.

V is TRBV11-2 and J is TRBJ2-2; the match to TRBD1 covers 8 bases. The CDR3 covers 17 residues. V was pared by 5 bases and J by 0 bases, with 8 bases of the junction left unmatched. The germline V gene encodes CDR1 SGHAT and CDR2 FQNNGV. In nucleotides, the CDR3 is TGTGCCAGCAGCCAAAGGGCAGGGGGCGCGAACACCGGGGAGCTGTTTTTT. Translated, it gives CASSQRAGGANTGELFF.

This clone is labeled medium-sized. CDR3 residues: CSVDRQGGEQYF. In DNA form, the CDR3 reads TGCAGCGTTGACAGGCAGGGAGGCGAGCAGTACTTC. This chain links TRBV29-1 with TRBJ2-7; D is perhaps TRBD2 (6 bases). The germline V gene has CDR1 SQVTM and CDR2 ANQGSEA. Trimming stripped 3 bases from V and 6 bases from J, with 12 bases between. The CDR3 totals 12 residues.

V usage is TRBV9 and J usage is TRBJ1-2, with D uncertain. This CDR3 has 16 residues. CDR1 is SGDLS and CDR2 is YYNGEE in the germline V gene. Trimming removed 3 bases at V and 4 bases at J, with 19 bases between. The CDR3 DNA reads as TGTGCCAGCAGCGCCTCATCAGAAGGGAGAGGCTATGGCTACACCTTC. This encodes CASSASSEGRGYGYTF.

V is TRBV4-2 and J is TRBJ1-2; 8 positions agree with TRBD1. V lost 5 bases and J lost 3; bases outside the gene matches: 2. This CDR3 is 13 amino acids long. Germline loops: CDR1 LGHNA, CDR2 YNFKEQ. The CDR3 DNA reads TGTGCCAGCAGCTTGGGACAGGACTATGGCTACACCTTC. This sequence encodes CASSLGQDYGYTF.

The chain uses TRBV2 and TRBJ2-2; D is perhaps TRBD2 (5 bases). CDR3 size: 14 residues. V dropped 7 bases and J dropped 0 bases, with 9 bases sitting between them. Germline loops: CDR1 SNHLY, CDR2 FYNNEI. The CDR3: CASMPDSNTGELFF. The CDR3 DNA sequence: TGTGCCAGCATGCCGGACTCGAACACCGGGGAGCTGTTTTTT.

This clone was seen once. The CDR3 here is CASSFGDNSYNEQFF. CDR3 coding DNA: TGTGCCAGCAGCTTTGGGGACAACTCCTACAATGAGCAGTTCTTC. The chain is built from TRBV7-8 and TRBJ2-1; D might be TRBD1 (6 bases). CDR3 length: 15 residues. V was shortened by 3 bases and J by 0 bases, with 9 bases between the two germline ends. Germline CDR1 and CDR2: SGHVS and FQNEAQ.

With regard to this clone: The same CDR3 arises from other DNA sequences in this sample as well. This chain links TRBV28 with TRBJ2-7; no firm D call. The CDR3 loop spans 11 amino acids. Trimming removed 5 bases at V and 3 bases at J, with 5 bases between. Germline V gene data show CDR1 as MDHEN and CDR2 as SYDVKM. DNA of the CDR3: TGTGCCAGCAGTAGGTACTACGAGCAGTACTTC. It is translated as CASSRYYEQYF. The full variable domain, rest sourced from reference TRBV28 and TRBJ2-7, is DVKVTQSSRYLVKRTGEKVFLECVQDMDHENMFWYRQDPGLGLRLIYFSYDVKMKEKGDIPEGYSVSREKKERFSLILESASTNQTSMYLCASSRYYEQYFGPGTRLTVT.

The rearrangement uses TRBV15 and TRBJ2-1; 13 nucleotides agree with TRBD2. The CDR3 loop spans 19 amino acids. V shed 0 bases, J shed 1 base, and the junction held 6 bases outside the gene matches. Germline CDR1 reads LNHNV; CDR2 reads YYDKDF (reference sequence). CDR3 loop: CATSRDRTSGRGSYNEQFF. CDR3 bases: TGTGCCACCAGCAGAGACAGGACTAGCGGGAGAGGGTCCTACAATGAGCAGTTCTTC.

This chain links TRBV4-2 with TRBJ2-2, with a possible D match to TRBD2 (5 bases). Germline loops: CDR1 LGHNA, CDR2 YNFKEQ. The CDR3 is made up of 16 amino acids. V lost 0 bases, J lost 4 bases, and 12 bases lay in between. The CDR3 nucleotides read TGTGCCAGCAGCCAAGATTCCCGGGAAAGCACCGGGGAGCTGTTTTTT. Amino acids: CASSQDSRESTGELFF.

This clone has just one count. The genes are TRBV30 and TRBJ2-3, with D possibly being TRBD1 (5 bases). V was pared by 2 bases and J by 2 bases, with 8 bases between. The germline gives CDR1 GTSNPN, CDR2 SVGIG (reference sequence). This CDR3 comprises 13 residues. CDR3 amino acids: CAWSRGLTDTQYF. Here the CDR3 DNA reads TGTGCCTGGAGTAGGGGCCTCACAGATACGCAGTATTTT.

The chain uses TRBV5-1 and TRBJ2-5, with unresolved D. The CDR3 sequence is 12 residues long. Germline CDR1 and CDR2: SGHRS and YFSETQ. V lost 4 bases, J lost 2 bases, and 6 bases lay in between. CDR3 residues: CASSRQQETQYF. The CDR3 nucleotides are TGCGCCAGCAGCAGGCAACAAGAGACCCAGTACTTC.

This clone was detected only once. The chain has TRBV19 and TRBJ2-1; 7 bases match TRBD2. Trimming at V came to 3 bases and at J to 5 bases, leaving 10 bases not matched to a gene. Germline V gives CDR1 LNHDA, CDR2 SQIVND (reference sequence). The length of the CDR3 is 16 residues. As DNA, the CDR3 is TGTGCCAGTAGTATCCCAATGCTAGCGGTGAACAATGAGCAGTTCTTC. As protein: CASSIPMLAVNNEQFF.

The chain recombines TRBV19 with TRBJ2-6; D gene uncertain. The germline CDR1 and CDR2 sequences are LNHDA and SQIVND (reference sequence). The CDR3 totals 13 residues. V was pared by 3 bases and J by 2 bases, with 2 bases between. CDR3 nucleotides: TGTGCCAGTAGTATGGCTGGGGCCAACGTCCTGACTTTC. As protein: CASSMAGANVLTF.

This clone was picked up one time. V gene TRBV5-1 combines with J gene TRBJ2-3; possibly TRBD2 for D (6 bases). The CDR3 is 17 residues long. The V end was cut by 4 bases, the J end by 3 bases, with 21 bases between. CDR1 is SGHRS, CDR2 YFSETQ, per germline. CDR3 loop: CASSPGGTRVGTDTQYF. DNA of the CDR3: TGCGCCAGCAGCCCCGGAGGGACGAGGGTTGGGACAGATACGCAGTATTTT.

The rearrangement links TRBV6-6 to TRBJ1-5, with TRBD1 as a possible D gene (5 bases). Trimming cost V 2 bases and J 5 bases, with 16 bases left between them. The CDR3 extends over 16 amino acids. Germline V gene data show CDR1 as MNHNY and CDR2 as SVGAGI (reference sequence). The CDR3 sequence: CASSYRRGTGHQPQHF. The CDR3 region has the DNA TGTGCCAGCAGTTACCGCCGGGGGACTGGGCATCAGCCCCAGCATTTT.

The chain is built from TRBV18 and TRBJ2-7, with D possibly TRBD1 on 5 matching bases. Looked up from germline, CDR1 is KGHSH and CDR2 is LQKENI. Trimming took off 1 base at V and 5 bases at J, with 6 bases between the two ends. The CDR3 is 12 residues long. The DNA for the CDR3 is TGTGCCAGCTCACCACAGGGGAACGAGCAGTACTTC. Translation: CASSPQGNEQYF.

This sequence joins TRBV19 and TRBJ2-6, with 8 bases identical to TRBD1. J lost 0 bases, V lost 7 bases, and 8 bases had no gene match. Per the germline V gene, CDR1 is LNHDA and CDR2 is SQIVND (reference sequence). This CDR3 region has 17 residues. CDR3 amino acids: CASNPGQATSGANVLTF. The CDR3 DNA follows: TGTGCCAGTAACCCGGGACAGGCGACCTCTGGGGCCAACGTCCTGACTTTC. Combining the CDR3 with reference TRBV19 and TRBJ2-6 gives the whole variable domain DGGITQSPKYLFRKEGQNVTLSCEQNLNHDAMYWYRQDPGQGLRLIYYSQIVNDFQKGDIAEGYSVSREKKESFPLTVTSAQKNPTAFYLCASNPGQATSGANVLTFGAGSRLTVL.

The V gene is TRBV7-3, the J gene TRBJ2-1, with 7 bases fitting TRBD1. CDR1 and CDR2 (germline): SGHTA, FQGTGA. Losses at the gene ends were 6 bases for V and 0 bases for J; bases not matched to a gene: 5. The CDR3 contains 15 residues. CDR3 coding DNA: TGTGCCAGCAGACAGACAGGGAGCTCCTACAATGAGCAGTTCTTC. Amino acid sequence: CASRQTGSSYNEQFF.

The rearrangement uses TRBV7-2 and TRBJ1-2; D remains ambiguous. This CDR3 region has 14 residues. The germline V and J ends were trimmed by 1 base and 2 bases, with 8 bases remaining between them. In germline, CDR1 is SGHTA, CDR2 FQGNSA. The CDR3 sequence is CASSLVTLNYGYTF. For the CDR3, the DNA is TGTGCCAGCAGCTTAGTTACACTGAACTATGGCTACACCTTC. Combining the CDR3 with reference TRBV7-2 and TRBJ1-2 gives the whole variable domain GAGVSQSPSNKVTEKGKDVELRCDPISGHTALYWYRQSLGQGLEFLIYFQGNSAPDKSGLPSDRFSAERTGGSVSTLTIQRTQQEDSAVYLCASSLVTLNYGYTFGSGTRLTVV.

The chain carries TRBV7-3 and TRBJ2-3; D is ambiguous. V shed 1 base and J shed 0 bases, with 11 bases lying between them. This CDR3 region has 16 residues. Germline V lookup: CDR1 SGHTA, CDR2 FQGTGA. The CDR3 protein is CASSLSSPGSTDTQYF. CDR3 sequence (DNA): TGTGCCAGCAGCTTAAGTTCCCCGGGTAGCACAGATACGCAGTATTTT.

The CDR3 is CASRSNTNQPQHF. The CDR3 DNA reads TGTGCCAGCCGCTCAAACACGAATCAGCCCCAGCATTTT. The chain recombines TRBV7-2 with TRBJ1-5; no reliable D call. The CDR3 is 13 residues long. Germline loops: CDR1 SGHTA, CDR2 FQGNSA. V was clipped by 8 bases and J by 4 bases, with 12 bases between them.

This clone appeared a few times. The CDR3, as DNA: TGCGCCAGCGTTAGGAAAGGTGATGGCTACACCTTC. Encoded protein: CASVRKGDGYTF. The chain is built from TRBV23-1 and TRBJ1-2; D remains unclear. TRBV23-1 is marked as an open reading frame, function uncertain. V shed 8 bases and J shed 6 bases, with 13 bases lying between them. This CDR3 has 12 amino acids.

In this sample, this clone turned up once. The chain is built from TRBV4-2 and TRBJ2-2; D remains unclear. The CDR3 has 14 amino acids. Germline assignment: CDR1 LGHNA and CDR2 YNFKEQ. Between the trimmed V and J ends, which lost 1 base and 6 bases, there was a span of 9 bases. The CDR3 region has the DNA TGTGCCAGCAGCCAAGGCCCTGGGGCCGGGGAGCTGTTTTTT. This translates into CASSQGPGAGELFF.

The chain combines TRBV4-1 with TRBJ1-2, with TRBD1 as a possible D gene (6 bases). Looked up from germline, CDR1 is MGHRA and CDR2 is YSYEKL. The CDR3 runs 13 residues. The germline V and J ends were trimmed by 0 bases and 7 bases, with 9 bases remaining between them. CDR3 region: CASSQEGGSGYTF. For the CDR3, the DNA is TGCGCCAGCAGCCAAGAAGGGGGGTCTGGCTACACCTTC.

This clone was seen only a few times. The rearrangement joins TRBV11-3 to TRBJ2-1, with D unclear. The CDR3 runs 13 residues. The germline V and J ends were trimmed by 8 bases and 5 bases, with 13 bases remaining between them. Germline lookup yields CDR1 SGHNT and CDR2 YENEEA. CDR3 sequence: CASRAPNNNEQFF. The CDR3, as DNA: TGTGCCAGCCGGGCCCCAAACAACAATGAGCAGTTCTTC.

This clone was seen more than once but under ten times. The chain carries TRBV19 and TRBJ2-7; 9 positions match TRBD1. Germline CDR1 LNHDA, CDR2 SQIVND (reference sequence). Trimming cost V 7 bases and J 2 bases; bases outside gene matches: 6. This CDR3 region has 14 residues. The CDR3 DNA follows: TGTGCCAGTACCTCCGGGACAGGGACCTACGAGCAGTACTTC. Encoded protein: CASTSGTGTYEQYF.